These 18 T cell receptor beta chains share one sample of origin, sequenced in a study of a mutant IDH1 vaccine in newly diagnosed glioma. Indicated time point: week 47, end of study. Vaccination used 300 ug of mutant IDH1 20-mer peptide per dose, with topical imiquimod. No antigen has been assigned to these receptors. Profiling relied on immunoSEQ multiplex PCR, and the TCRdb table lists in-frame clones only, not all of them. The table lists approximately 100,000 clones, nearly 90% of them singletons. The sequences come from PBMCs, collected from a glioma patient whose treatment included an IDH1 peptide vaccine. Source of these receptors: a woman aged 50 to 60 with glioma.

The CDR3 loop reads CASSLVAGGETQYF. DNA of the CDR3: TGTGCCAGCAGCTTAGTGGCCGGAGGGGAGACCCAGTACTTC. The gene calls are TRBV13 and TRBJ2-5; a possible D gene is TRBD2 (6 bases). The CDR3 extends over 14 amino acids. Trimming pared 1 base from V and 5 bases from J, leaving 11 bases between. Germline V gives CDR1 PRHDT, CDR2 FYEKMQ (reference sequence).

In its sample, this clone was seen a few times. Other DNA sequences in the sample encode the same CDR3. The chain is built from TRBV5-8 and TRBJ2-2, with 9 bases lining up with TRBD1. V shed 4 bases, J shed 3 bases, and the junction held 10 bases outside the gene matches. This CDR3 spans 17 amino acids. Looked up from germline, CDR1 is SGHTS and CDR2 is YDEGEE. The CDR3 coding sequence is TGTGCCAGCAGCCCTAAGCCAGGACAGGGGTACACCGGGGAGCTGTTTTTT. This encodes CASSPKPGQGYTGELFF.

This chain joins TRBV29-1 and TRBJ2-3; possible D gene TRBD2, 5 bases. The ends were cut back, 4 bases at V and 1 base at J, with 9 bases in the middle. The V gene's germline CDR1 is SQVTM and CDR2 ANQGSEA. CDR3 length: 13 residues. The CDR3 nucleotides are TGCAGCGTTGTGGCGGGCCGCACAGATACGCAGTATTTT. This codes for CSVVAGRTDTQYF.

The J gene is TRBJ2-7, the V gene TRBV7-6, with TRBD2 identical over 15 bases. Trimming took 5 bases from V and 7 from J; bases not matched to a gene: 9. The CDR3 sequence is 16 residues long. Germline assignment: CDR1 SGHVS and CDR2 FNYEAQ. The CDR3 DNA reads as TGTGCCAGCAGCCAAGGACTAGCGGGAGGGCCGGGAGAGCAGTACTTC. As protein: CASSQGLAGGPGEQYF.

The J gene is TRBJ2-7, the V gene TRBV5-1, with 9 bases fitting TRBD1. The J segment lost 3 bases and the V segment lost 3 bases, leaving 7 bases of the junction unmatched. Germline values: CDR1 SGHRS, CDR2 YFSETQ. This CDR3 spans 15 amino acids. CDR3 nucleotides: TGCGCCAGCAGCTCTCCCGGGACAGGGTTCTACGAGCAGTACTTC. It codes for CASSSPGTGFYEQYF.

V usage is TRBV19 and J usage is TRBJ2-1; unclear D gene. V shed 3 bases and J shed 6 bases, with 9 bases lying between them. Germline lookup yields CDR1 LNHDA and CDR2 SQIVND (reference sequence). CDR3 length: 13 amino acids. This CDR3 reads CASSIPPSNEQFF. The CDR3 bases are TGTGCCAGTAGTATCCCCCCGAGCAATGAGCAGTTCTTC.

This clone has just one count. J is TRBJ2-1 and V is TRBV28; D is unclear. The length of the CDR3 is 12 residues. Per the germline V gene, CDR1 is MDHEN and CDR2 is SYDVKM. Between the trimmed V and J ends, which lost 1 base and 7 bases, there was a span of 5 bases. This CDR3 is CASSLFPNEQFF. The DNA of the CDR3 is TGTGCCAGCAGTTTATTTCCTAATGAGCAGTTCTTC. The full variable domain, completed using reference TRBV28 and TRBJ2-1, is DVKVTQSSRYLVKRTGEKVFLECVQDMDHENMFWYRQDPGLGLRLIYFSYDVKMKEKGDIPEGYSVSREKKERFSLILESASTNQTSMYLCASSLFPNEQFFGPGTRLTVL.

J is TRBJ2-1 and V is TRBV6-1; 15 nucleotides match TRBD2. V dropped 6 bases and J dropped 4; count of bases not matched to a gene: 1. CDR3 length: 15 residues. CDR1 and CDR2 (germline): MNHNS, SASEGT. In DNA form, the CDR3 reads TGTGCCAGCAGCGGACTAGCGGGAGGGTACAATGAGCAGTTCTTC. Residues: CASSGLAGGYNEQFF.

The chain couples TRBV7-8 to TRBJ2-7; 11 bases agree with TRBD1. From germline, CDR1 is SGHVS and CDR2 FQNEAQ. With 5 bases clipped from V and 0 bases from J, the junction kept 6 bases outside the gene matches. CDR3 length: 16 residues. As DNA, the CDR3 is TGTGCCAGCAGCGAAGGGGGGACAGGGGGCTCCTACGAGCAGTACTTC. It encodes CASSEGGTGGSYEQYF.

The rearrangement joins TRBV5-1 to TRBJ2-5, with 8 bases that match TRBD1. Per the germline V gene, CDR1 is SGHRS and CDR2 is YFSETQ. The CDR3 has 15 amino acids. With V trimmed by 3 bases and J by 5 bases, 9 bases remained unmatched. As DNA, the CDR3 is TGCGCCAGCAGCTCATTGACAGGGGCGGGGGAGACCCAGTACTTC. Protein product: CASSSLTGAGETQYF.

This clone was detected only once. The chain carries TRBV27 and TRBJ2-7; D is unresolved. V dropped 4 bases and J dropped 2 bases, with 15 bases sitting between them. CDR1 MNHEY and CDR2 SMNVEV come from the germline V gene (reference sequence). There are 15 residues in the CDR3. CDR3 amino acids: CASSYHHPGTYEQYF. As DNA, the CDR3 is TGTGCCAGCAGTTACCACCACCCTGGGACCTACGAGCAGTACTTC.

The DNA of the CDR3 is TGTGCCAGCAGCCTACTTACGGGGACTGAAGCTTTCTTT. It codes for CASSLLTGTEAFF. The chain uses TRBV7-2 and TRBJ1-1; unclear D gene. V dropped 5 bases and J dropped 5 bases, with 12 bases sitting between them. The CDR3 consists of 13 residues. CDR1 and CDR2 (germline): SGHTA, FQGNSA.

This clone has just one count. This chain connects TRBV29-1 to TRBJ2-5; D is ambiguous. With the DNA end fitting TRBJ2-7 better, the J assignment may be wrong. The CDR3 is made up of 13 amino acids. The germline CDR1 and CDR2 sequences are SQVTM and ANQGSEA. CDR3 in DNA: TGCAGCGTTGCTATTCCAACGGACTACGAGCAGTACTTC. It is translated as CSVAIPTDYEQYF.

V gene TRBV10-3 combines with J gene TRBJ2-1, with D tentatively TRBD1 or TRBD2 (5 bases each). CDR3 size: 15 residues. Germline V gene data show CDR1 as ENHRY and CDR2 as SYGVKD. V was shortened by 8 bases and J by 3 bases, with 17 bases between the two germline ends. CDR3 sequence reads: CAIGLTGTDYNEQFF. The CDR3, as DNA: TGTGCCATCGGCCTGACCGGGACGGACTACAATGAGCAGTTCTTC.

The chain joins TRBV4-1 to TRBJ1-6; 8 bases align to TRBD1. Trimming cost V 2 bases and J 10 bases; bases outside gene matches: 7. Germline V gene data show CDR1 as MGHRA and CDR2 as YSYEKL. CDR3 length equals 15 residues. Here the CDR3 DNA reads TGCGCCAGCAGCCAATCCCAGGGGGCAGGGTCACCCCTCCACTTT. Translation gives CASSQSQGAGSPLHF.

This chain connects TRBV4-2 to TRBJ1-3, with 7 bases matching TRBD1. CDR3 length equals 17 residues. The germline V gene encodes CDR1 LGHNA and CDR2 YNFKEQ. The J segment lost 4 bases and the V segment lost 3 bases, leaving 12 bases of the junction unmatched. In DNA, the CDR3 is TGTGCCAGCAGCCAGGACCCCCAAGGGGGCGCAGGAAACACCATATATTTT. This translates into CASSQDPQGGAGNTIYF.

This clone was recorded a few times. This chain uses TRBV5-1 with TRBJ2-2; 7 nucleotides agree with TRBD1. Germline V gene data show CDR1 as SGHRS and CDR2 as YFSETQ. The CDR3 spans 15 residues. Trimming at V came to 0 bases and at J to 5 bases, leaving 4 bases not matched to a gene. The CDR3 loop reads CASSLGTGPTGELFF. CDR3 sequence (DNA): TGCGCCAGCAGCTTGGGGACAGGTCCTACCGGGGAGCTGTTTTTT.

Here the CDR3 reads CASGKVTQETQYF. CDR3 nucleotides: TGTGCCAGCGGAAAGGTCACACAAGAGACCCAGTACTTC. The chain couples TRBV21-1 to TRBJ2-5. TRBV21-1 is termed a pseudogene. The CDR3 runs to 13 residues.